This T cell receptor beta chain was sequenced during a study of blood T cell repertoires in COVID-19. Study-wide context: COVID-19 samples from acute and convalescent phases originated in the United States, Italy and Spain.

The table came from immunoSEQ multiplex PCR; TCRdb's copy has only in-frame clones and leaves some out. Among roughly 80,000 clones listed, about four fifths were seen once. V lost 8 bases to trimming and J lost 5 bases; unmatched junction nucleotides: 8. Germline V gene lookup returns CDR1 WNHNN and CDR2 SYGVQD (reference sequence). There are 13 residues in the CDR3. The chain couples TRBV10-1 to TRBJ1-1, with TRBD1 matching 7 bases. The sequence was collected from an elderly man with acute or convalescent COVID-19. Sequenced input: peripheral blood. The chain's CDR3 is CASARQGQTEAFF. CDR3 nucleotide sequence: TGCGCCAGCGCGAGACAGGGACAGACTGAAGCTTTCTTT.